Shown below are 13 T cell receptor beta chains from a single sample sequenced in a study of preoperative IRX-2 immunotherapy in early breast cancer (dated by TCRdb to between 2018 and 2020). Library preparation was by the immunoSEQ multiplex PCR assay. TCRdb stores this immuneACCESS table with in-frame sequences only. Part of the clones is absent; in the studies checked, under half of the shortfall reflects unresolved V genes, and no reason is known for the rest. For this sample the table gives tens of thousands of clones, of which nearly 95% were detected only once. Under 6.5% of the sample lies in the top ten. The sample's treatment or condition, from its label and the paper: preoperative locoregional IRX-2 cytokine immunotherapy. Sampling was conducted from a patient treated with IRX-2 immunotherapy. These receptors came from a human donor with breast cancer.

The chain employs TRBV9 and TRBJ2-1; 8 bases agree with TRBD2. Germline CDR1 SGDLS, CDR2 YYNGEE. CDR3 length: 15 amino acids. The junction had 5 bases not matched to a gene; V was cut back by 3 bases and J by 3 bases. For the CDR3, the DNA is TGTGCCAGCAGCGCCACTAGCGGCTACTACAATGAGCAGTTCTTC. Residues: CASSATSGYYNEQFF. The full variable domain, its missing parts supplied by reference TRBV9 and TRBJ2-1, is DSGVTQTPKHLITATGQRVTLRCSPRSGDLSVYWYQQSLDQGLQFLIQYYNGEERAKGNILERFSAQQFPDLHSELNLSSLELGDSALYFCASSATSGYYNEQFFGPGTRLTVL.

The rearrangement links TRBV4-3 to TRBJ2-7; no definite D call. The germline V and J ends were trimmed by 4 bases and 5 bases, with 18 bases remaining between them. The CDR3 runs 15 residues. Germline V gene lookup returns CDR1 LGHNA and CDR2 YSLEER. The CDR3 bases are TGCGCCAGCAGCCTCCGGGCCCTTTTGGTCGACGAGCAGTACTTC. Protein product: CASSLRALLVDEQYF.

The rearrangement links TRBV6-5 to TRBJ2-7; D is tentatively TRBD1 or TRBD2 (5 bases each). The V end lost 6 bases, the J end lost 0 bases, and 15 bases lay between the germline ends. The CDR3 runs 15 residues. CDR1 is MNHEY, CDR2 SVGAGI, per germline. The CDR3 DNA sequence: TGTGCCAGCAGGGTGTCTGGGACGGTCTCCTACGAGCAGTACTTC. Amino acids: CASRVSGTVSYEQYF.

In DNA form, the CDR3 reads TGCGCCAGCGGCAGGGGACGCGTGTCGGATATCGAGCAGTACTTC. Protein: CASGRGRVSDIEQYF. The chain links TRBV10-2 to TRBJ2-7, with a weak D call TRBD1 (6 bases). V was pared by 8 bases and J by 6 bases, with 23 bases between. The CDR3 runs to 15 residues. The V gene's germline CDR1 is WSHSY and CDR2 SAAADI.

The chain couples TRBV6-1 to TRBJ1-4; D unresolved. This CDR3 has 12 amino acids. Germline V CDR1 and CDR2: MNHNS, SASEGT. The germline V and J ends were trimmed by 10 bases and 7 bases, with 13 bases remaining between them. The CDR3 nucleotides read TGTGCCACCCGGGAGTTCAGTGAAAAACTGTTTTTT. This encodes CATREFSEKLFF.

This chain links TRBV7-8 with TRBJ2-1; D call uncertain. Trimming stripped 1 base from V and 6 bases from J, with 10 bases between. Germline CDR1 is SGHVS and CDR2 is FQNEAQ. This CDR3 spans 14 amino acids. CDR3 amino acids: CASSLGNTGNEQFF. The DNA of the CDR3 is TGTGCCAGCAGCTTAGGTAATACGGGCAATGAGCAGTTCTTC.

The CDR3 loop reads CATRVSNTGELFF. CDR3 DNA sequence: TGTGCCACCAGGGTTTCGAACACCGGGGAGCTGTTTTTT. The rearrangement links TRBV7-9 to TRBJ2-2, with a possible D match to TRBD1 (5 bases). Germline values: CDR1 SEHNR, CDR2 FQNEAQ (reference sequence). CDR3 length: 13 residues. The V end was cut by 10 bases, the J end by 0 bases, with 9 bases between.

This chain uses TRBV10-3 with TRBJ2-7; TRBD1 aligns across 10 bases. This CDR3 comprises 15 residues. Germline V lookup: CDR1 ENHRY, CDR2 SYGVKD. With V trimmed by 6 bases and J by 4 bases, 9 bases remained unmatched. The CDR3, as DNA: TGTGCCATCAGGGGGCCGGGACAGGGGACTTACGAGCAGTACTTC. Protein sequence: CAIRGPGQGTYEQYF.

V and J are TRBV6-5 and TRBJ2-5, with D possibly being TRBD1 (6 bases). V was clipped by 6 bases and J by 8 bases, with 19 bases between them. This CDR3 has 14 amino acids. Germline CDR1 MNHEY, CDR2 SVGAGI. CDR3 nucleotide sequence: TGTGCCAGCAGGGAAGATCAGGGGCGACAAACCCAGTACTTC. This codes for CASREDQGRQTQYF.

This clone appeared a single time. The genes are TRBV11-2 and TRBJ2-3; 7 positions agree with TRBD1. The germline CDR1 and CDR2 sequences are SGHAT and FQNNGV. The CDR3 has 14 residues. The V segment lost 5 bases and the J segment 6 bases; nucleotides outside the gene matches: 8. The CDR3 sequence: CASSRRQGQDTQYF. In DNA, the CDR3 is TGTGCCAGCAGCCGGAGACAGGGTCAGGATACGCAGTATTTT.

V gene TRBV4-3 combines with J gene TRBJ1-1, with D unresolved. From germline, CDR1 is LGHNA and CDR2 YSLEER. The CDR3 sequence is 15 residues long. V shed 2 bases and J shed 8 bases, with 18 bases lying between them. The CDR3 is CASSQQMRGPGEAFF. CDR3 in DNA: TGCGCCAGCAGCCAACAAATGAGAGGGCCAGGCGAAGCTTTCTTT.

The chain employs TRBV19 and TRBJ1-5; no clear D. With 6 bases removed from V and 1 base from J, the gap between germline ends came to 19 bases. The CDR3 has 17 amino acids. Germline CDR1 is LNHDA and CDR2 is SQIVND (reference sequence). CDR3 DNA sequence: TGTGCCAGTAGAAATCCGGGCACAGTCGTGAGCAATCAGCCCCAGCATTTT. It is translated as CASRNPGTVVSNQPQHF.

This clone turned up a few times. V usage is TRBV5-1 and J usage is TRBJ1-2; 7 nucleotides agree with TRBD1. The V gene end was trimmed by 4 bases and the J gene end by 8 bases; junction bases not matched to a gene: 14. The CDR3 consists of 15 residues. Per germline, CDR1 SGHRS and CDR2 YFSETQ. This CDR3 is CASSRTGPQGGGYTF. As DNA, the CDR3 is TGCGCCAGCAGCCGGACAGGCCCCCAAGGAGGGGGCTACACCTTC.